The next 20 T cell receptor beta chains were all read from a single sample in a study of a mutant IDH1 vaccine in newly diagnosed glioma (dated by TCRdb to the early 2020s). Preparation of the library involved the immunoSEQ multiplex PCR assay. Entries here come from immuneACCESS through TCRdb and include only in-frame sequences with V and J called. Some clones fail to appear in such tables; in the studies checked, an unresolved V gene covers under half of the shortfall, and the cause of the remainder is unknown. For this sample there are roughly 86,000 clones; about 82% appear just once. 6% to 8% of the sample belongs to the ten largest clones. The time point tag for this specimen amounts to: baseline, week 1 (first vaccination visit). What this sample's treatment or condition label stands for: pre-vaccination baseline after standard-of-care therapy. The sample in question was PBMCs, obtained from a glioma patient treated with radiotherapy, temozolomide or both. These receptors originate from a man in his forties or fifties with glioma.

Ten or more counts support this clone. The chain is built from TRBV15 and TRBJ1-2; TRBD1 matches at 7 bases. The CDR3 has 15 amino acids. Germline V gene sequence: CDR1 LNHNV, CDR2 YYDKDF (reference sequence). Trimming removed 0 bases from V and 3 bases from J; junction bases left unmatched: 4. The CDR3 sequence is CATSRDRGQYYGYTF. CDR3 bases: TGTGCCACCAGCAGAGATCGGGGACAGTACTATGGCTACACCTTC.

This clone has a single count. CDR3 DNA sequence: TGTGCCAGCAGTTTATCGGTTCCGGGAAACGAGCAGTACTTC. Its translation is CASSLSVPGNEQYF. The V and J genes are TRBV28 and TRBJ2-7, with a tentative D call TRBD2 (5 bases). CDR1 is MDHEN, CDR2 SYDVKM, per germline. Trimming removed 1 base at V and 5 bases at J, with 12 bases between. The CDR3 runs 14 residues.

This chain joins TRBV6-1 and TRBJ1-4; D uncertain. This CDR3 comprises 13 residues. Trimming left V 1 base short and J 8 bases short, with 8 bases between. CDR1 is MNHNS, CDR2 SASEGT, per germline. CDR3 in amino acids: CASSEGVWEKLFF. The CDR3 region has the DNA TGTGCCAGCAGTGAAGGGGTTTGGGAAAAACTGTTTTTT.

CDR3 residues: CASSFSDGVVSPLHF. DNA for the CDR3: TGTGCCAGCAGTTTTTCCGACGGGGTAGTTTCACCCCTCCACTTT. This chain uses TRBV27 with TRBJ1-6; D is uncertain. Trimming shortened V by 3 bases and J by 9 bases, and 15 bases separated the two germline ends. The length of the CDR3 is 15 residues. CDR1 and CDR2 (germline): MNHEY, SMNVEV (reference sequence).

The chain links TRBV7-2 to TRBJ2-3, with no clear D. This CDR3 comprises 13 residues. Trimming removed 1 base from V and 4 bases from J, with 6 bases in between. Germline loops: CDR1 SGHTA, CDR2 FQGNSA. The CDR3 DNA reads TGTGCCAGCAGCTTAGGGTTGGCAGATACGCAGTATTTT. Translation: CASSLGLADTQYF.

J is TRBJ2-1 and V is TRBV5-4; D gene ambiguous. V lost 1 base and J 0 bases, leaving 11 bases between the germline ends. CDR1 SGHNT and CDR2 YYREEE come from the germline V gene (reference sequence). The CDR3 is made up of 16 amino acids. CDR3 region: CASSLRGIRSYNEQFF. CDR3 DNA: TGTGCCAGCAGCTTGAGAGGCATCCGCTCCTACAATGAGCAGTTCTTC.

Comment on this clone: The identical CDR3 is also encoded by other nucleotide sequences in the sample. The chain recombines TRBV28 with TRBJ2-7; no definite D call. Germline V gene sequence: CDR1 MDHEN, CDR2 SYDVKM. This CDR3 is 11 amino acids long. Between the trimmed V and J ends, which lost 6 bases and 3 bases, there was a span of 6 bases. The CDR3 here is CASSLFYEQYF. In DNA, the CDR3 is TGTGCCAGCAGCCTGTTCTACGAGCAGTACTTC.

This rearrangement joins TRBV4-3 to TRBJ1-6; D gene uncertain. V lost 0 bases, J lost 0 bases, and 12 bases lay in between. The CDR3 loop spans 18 amino acids. Germline CDR1 is LGHNA and CDR2 is YSLEER. CDR3 residues: CASSQDRTASSYNSPLHF. CDR3 sequence (DNA): TGCGCCAGCAGCCAAGATAGAACGGCGAGCTCCTATAATTCACCCCTCCACTTT.

About this clone itself: The junction differs from germline at one of its ends, possibly a read error. The rearrangement joins TRBV7-7 to TRBJ2-5; 7 bases align to TRBD2. The CDR3 is made up of 14 amino acids. The germline gives CDR1 SSHAT, CDR2 FNYEAQ (reference sequence). The CDR3 DNA reads TGTGCTAGCAGCTTAGGACTAGGGCAAGAGACCCAGTACTTC. Protein sequence: CASSLGLGQETQYF.

This chain connects TRBV15 to TRBJ2-3; a possible D gene is TRBD1 (6 bases). The CDR3 totals 16 residues. V lost 0 bases, J lost 0 bases, and 10 bases lay in between. The germline V gene encodes CDR1 LNHNV and CDR2 YYDKDF (reference sequence). In DNA form, the CDR3 reads TGTGCCACCAGCAGAGACACAGGGTTAAGCACAGATACGCAGTATTTT. It specifies CATSRDTGLSTDTQYF. The full variable domain, with the rest looked up from reference TRBV15 and TRBJ2-3, is DAMVIQNPRYQVTQFGKPVTLSCSQTLNHNVMYWYQQKSSQAPKLLFHYYDKDFNNEADTPDNFQSRRPNTSFCFLDIRSPGLGDTAMYLCATSRDTGLSTDTQYFGPGTRLTVL.

This clone was seen only once. The chain employs TRBV9 and TRBJ2-5; D remains unclear. Germline CDR1 and CDR2: SGDLS and YYNGEE. This CDR3 is built from 13 residues. The germline V and J ends were trimmed by 0 bases and 5 bases, with 8 bases remaining between them. CDR3 nucleotides: TGTGCCAGCAGCGTAGGAGATTGGGAGACCCAGTACTTC. It translates to CASSVGDWETQYF.

The chain uses TRBV28 and TRBJ1-1; D not certain. Trimming removed 1 base at V and 4 bases at J, with 4 bases between. CDR1 MDHEN and CDR2 SYDVKM come from the germline V gene. The CDR3 contains 12 residues. The CDR3 is CASSLLSTEAFF. The CDR3 region has the DNA TGTGCCAGCAGTTTATTGTCCACTGAAGCTTTCTTT.

The chain carries TRBV19 and TRBJ2-7; 8 bases are shared with TRBD1. The CDR3 consists of 13 residues. After removal of 5 bases from V and 5 bases from J, the junction contained 5 bases not matched to a gene. In germline, CDR1 is LNHDA, CDR2 SQIVND (reference sequence). CDR3: CASSAGQGHEQYF. CDR3 bases: TGTGCCAGTAGTGCAGGACAGGGCCACGAGCAGTACTTC. The entire variable domain, with the rest obtained from reference TRBV19 and TRBJ2-7, is as follows: DGGITQSPKYLFRKEGQNVTLSCEQNLNHDAMYWYRQDPGQGLRLIYYSQIVNDFQKGDIAEGYSVSREKKESFPLTVTSAQKNPTAFYLCASSAGQGHEQYFGPGTRLTVT.

This chain connects TRBV6-6 to TRBJ2-5; D gene unclear. CDR1 and CDR2 (germline): MNHNY, SVGAGI (reference sequence). The V and J ends lost 6 bases and 0 bases respectively, with 2 bases between them. This CDR3 has 11 residues. CDR3 DNA sequence: TGTGCCAGCAGCCACCAAGAGACCCAGTACTTC. It is translated as CASSHQETQYF.

V and J are TRBV7-3 and TRBJ2-2, with 7 bases lining up with TRBD1. This CDR3 comprises 14 residues. In germline, CDR1 is SGHTA, CDR2 FQGTGA. V lost 3 bases and J lost 6; bases outside the gene matches: 4. DNA for the CDR3: TGTGCCAGCAGCTTCGCCGGGACAGCCGGGGAGCTGTTTTTT. Its protein product is CASSFAGTAGELFF.

The table lists this clone with a few counts. Here the CDR3 DNA reads TGTGCCAGCAGCGACGGACTAGCGGGAGCACCACAAGAGACCCAGTACTTC. This gives the protein CASSDGLAGAPQETQYF. The chain recombines TRBV9 with TRBJ2-5; 13 bases line up with TRBD2. The ends lost 3 bases at V and 2 bases at J; junction bases unmatched: 7. Germline CDR1 SGDLS, CDR2 YYNGEE. There are 17 residues in the CDR3.

The rearrangement links TRBV11-2 to TRBJ2-7; D is possibly TRBD1 or TRBD2 (5 bases each). Germline V gene data show CDR1 as SGHAT and CDR2 as FQNNGV. CDR3 length: 14 residues. V lost 3 bases and J 3 bases, leaving 12 bases between the germline ends. CDR3 protein: CASSFGARSYEQYF. The CDR3 nucleotides read TGTGCCAGCAGCTTCGGGGCCAGGAGCTACGAGCAGTACTTC.

V usage is TRBV10-3 and J usage is TRBJ1-2, with D possibly being TRBD1 (6 bases). The V and J ends lost 8 bases and 8 bases respectively, with 18 bases between them. From germline, CDR1 is ENHRY and CDR2 SYGVKD. The CDR3 is 13 residues long. Written as DNA, the CDR3 is TGTGCCATCGAGAGTGACAGGCTAGGAGGCTACACCTTC. Translating gives CAIESDRLGGYTF.

The chain links TRBV6-6 to TRBJ1-1; tentatively, D is TRBD1 (5 bases). This CDR3 is 15 amino acids long. Germline V gene sequence: CDR1 MNHNY, CDR2 SVGAGI (reference sequence). Trimming removed 11 bases from V and 0 bases from J, with 19 bases in between. The CDR3 nucleotides read TGTGCCGTAAGTCTAGCCAGGGACGTGAACACTGAAGCTTTCTTT. This codes for CAVSLARDVNTEAFF.

V usage is TRBV27 and J usage is TRBJ1-3; D might be TRBD1 (5 bases). Trimming took off 6 bases at V and 3 bases at J, with 15 bases between the two ends. The CDR3 spans 15 residues. The germline V gene encodes CDR1 MNHEY and CDR2 SMNVEV (reference sequence). In nucleotides, the CDR3 is TGTGCCAGCAGCCCGGTGGGGGGGGGTGGAAACACCATATATTTT. This gives the protein CASSPVGGGGNTIYF.